What follows describes a single T cell receptor (beta chain). This clone's antigen is unknown. The sample holds no much larger clone one base away, and base qualities are not on file. Using the deep immunoSEQ assay, TCR CDR3 regions were amplified from genomic DNA by multiplex PCR. For each cell subset, the extracted genomic DNA was distributed evenly across all wells of several immunoSEQ 96-well plates, and each plate served as one replicate. For sorted subsets, about 200 ng genomic DNA, equal to tens of thousands of T cell genomes, was loaded into each replicate PCR. Purified libraries were measured with a Qubit 3.0 fluorometer, size-checked on a Bioanalyzer 2100, and measured again with the KAPA Library Quantification kit. Every immunoSEQ 96-well plate was sequenced on a dedicated single-read 150-cycle Illumina NextSeq 550 flow cell. For the original study's pipeline: Because only junctional sequences without quality scores were contained in the immunoSEQ output, filtering matching that applied to full-length reads could not be performed. To assign V/J genes and CDR3, sequences were annotated against IMGT germline references using PyIR, a Python wrapper for IgBLAST v1.9. Reads were removed for weak V/J assignments (E-value above 1e-6), missing CDR3, stop codons, out-of-frame junctions, or ambiguous translated residues. V3J clonotypes were defined by identical inferred V gene, J gene, and CDR3 amino acid sequence. Percentage overlap between repertoires was computed as shared unique clonotypes divided by the size of the smaller repertoire. RTK rarefaction, the Chao1 estimator, and Recon v2.1 estimates of unobserved clonotypes were used to assess repertoire richness. Generation probabilities for all TCRbeta clonotypes obtained by the gDNA method from a handful of donors were computed using OLGA. Held by TCRdb, this immuneACCESS table contains in-frame sequences only and omits some clones. Under half of the omission traces to an unresolved V gene where checked; the cause of the rest is unknown. That table supplies the V and J calls and clone size; D and trimming were determined from the DNA. The sample table records about 2 million clones; 85% to 95% of these occur just once. The ten largest account for 1.1% of the sample.

These data come from a study of shared clonotypes between healthy human individuals (TCRdb year 2020). For context, the study as a whole: The cohort included a few men and a couple of women between 18 and 49 years of age. For each donor, CD4 naive and CD4 memory were each given three plates, CD8 naive was given two plates, and CD8 memory was given one plate. To estimate repertoire size and how much clonotype sharing occurs between individuals, the study deeply sequenced the blood TCR repertoires of five healthy adults. To increase sequencing depth and limit assay-specific biases, TCR repertoire library preparation and sequencing were carried out by different laboratories using diverse techniques. Per donor, leukapheresis produced somewhere between about 0.9 and 9.5 billion PBMCs.

Reading from cysteine to phenylalanine, the CDR3 counts 15 amino acids. Of the read, only the CDR3 DNA is kept; its 45 bases are in frame from base 1. Trimming removed 1 base from V and 3 bases from J, leaving 11 bases between the germline ends. The germline V gene supplies CDR1 SGHVS and CDR2 FNYEAQ. For the CD8 naive samples, CD45RO-negative cells were positively selected for CCR7, yielding a CD45RA+CCR7+ population from which TemRA cells were excluded. Healthy HIV-negative adults with no recently reported acute infections or vaccinations were included as donors. Only Caucasian adults living in Nashville, Tennessee, USA were represented among the donors. Blood was collected by leukapheresis, and PBMCs were isolated by Ficoll-Histopaque density gradient centrifugation and then cryopreserved in liquid nitrogen vapor phase. Analytical flow cytometry was used to check the purity and quantity of each magnetically sorted T cell population. Genomic DNA was isolated from every sorted fraction and measured by UV absorbance on a Nanodrop 2000c.

What the work shows at the level of the full study, not this receptor alone: Pairwise subsampling indicated that sequencing depth was expected to affect the degree of clonotype sharing among donors. Estimated clonotype richness was generally larger for naive than for memory subsets. The genetic and exposure-history diversity represented was limited by the small number of donors. Rarefaction of sorted-subset datasets indicated incomplete sequencing despite the large sequencing depth. Compared with non-shared clonotypes, the clonotypes found in all four sorted-subset donors had higher generation probabilities. When a handful of donors were compared, the shared fraction of clonotypes was about 5.2% for naive CD4, around 3.5% for naive CD8, 2% to 2.5% for memory CD4, and roughly 0.4% for memory CD8. Sampling was restricted to blood, and TCR repertoires in tissue are likely to differ from TCR repertoires in blood.

Sequencing was performed on naive CD8+ T cells sorted from blood. The sample's cell subset or site label is to be understood as: CD45RA+CCR7+. The chain employs TRBV7-6 and TRBJ2-3; the D call is possibly TRBD1 or TRBD2, each sharing 5 bases. The sequence derives from a man between 18 and 29 years old in good health. Here is the DNA: TGTGCCAGCAGCTTAGATCAGGGAGCAACAGATACGCAGTATTTT. The translation is CASSLDQGATDTQYF.